A selection of T cell receptor delta chains follows, all from one sample in a study of delta chain sequences of gamma delta T cells. TCRdb re-processed the 5' RACE reads via CATT. The table lists around 2,800 delta-chain clones, 5% to 7% of them singletons, with about 47% in the top ten. Sequencing was performed on either unsorted cells or a sorted T cell fraction (not recorded which). The receptors come from a human donor in good health. The CDR3 runs from the conserved cysteine through the conserved F or W. Size is omitted from some rows. Given values are once, few, many or a class for expanded clones.

v_gene: TRDV2
j_gene: TRDJ1
len: 18
abundance: -
CDR3aa: CACDTLTALGDTGDKLIF

v_gene: TRDV1
j_gene: TRDJ1
len: 20
abundance: few
CDR3aa: CALGGLRAQYWAPRAHELIF

v_gene: TRDV1
j_gene: TRDJ1
len: 18
abundance: few
CDR3aa: CALGGGISRPSDTDKLIF

v_gene: TRDV2
j_gene: TRDJ1
len: 19
abundance: -
CDR3aa: CACDQPSVWGIWVTDKLIF

v_gene: TRDV1
j_gene: TRDJ1
len: 22
abundance: -
CDR3aa: CALGEPAAMGDTLPKYTDKLIF

v_gene: TRDV2
j_gene: TRDJ1
len: 20
abundance: medium-sized
CDR3aa: CACDTVWGHQRGGYTDKLIF

v_gene: TRDV2
j_gene: TRDJ1
len: 14
abundance: many
CDR3aa: CACEPLGDGDKLIF

v_gene: TRDV2
j_gene: TRDJ3
len: 19
abundance: medium-sized
CDR3aa: CACDNTGGPLSWDTRQMFF

v_gene: TRDV1
j_gene: TRDJ3
len: 21
abundance: large
CDR3aa: CALGNRQGGYEPHWDTRQMFF

v_gene: TRDV2
j_gene: TRDJ1
len: 16
abundance: -
CDR3aa: CACDPVGGKGTDKLIF

v_gene: TRDV2
j_gene: TRDJ1
len: 15
abundance: -
CDR3aa: CACDTVGANTDKLIF

v_gene: TRDV2
j_gene: TRDJ1
len: 15
abundance: many
CDR3aa: CACDTLGVDTDKLIF

v_gene: TRDV1
j_gene: TRDJ2
len: 11
abundance: few
CDR3aa: CALGATAQLFF

v_gene: TRDV2
j_gene: TRDJ1
len: 18
abundance: medium-sized
CDR3aa: CACDTISGGYTDTDKLIF

v_gene: TRDV1
j_gene: TRDJ1
len: 20
abundance: -
CDR3aa: CALGSSYLTGGYFMSDKLIF